Presented here are 21 T cell receptor beta chains from one specimen sequenced in a study of cytomegalovirus exposure and HLA in healthy donors. PCR was performed using 60 Vbeta and 13 Jbeta primers. Sequenced by immunoSEQ multiplex PCR; TCRdb stores in-frame clones only, minus some. In the table there are roughly 120,000 clones, over 65% of which are singletons. Source material: PBMCs. Every receptor here comes from a woman between 35 and 50 years old in good health and CMV-seropositive.

The V gene is TRBV5-6, the J gene TRBJ1-5; 9 bases match TRBD1. CDR3 length equals 15 residues. Germline CDR1 and CDR2: SGHDT and YYEEEE. V was pared by 2 bases and J by 4 bases, with 4 bases of the junction left unmatched. The CDR3 protein is CASSLLTGGNQPQHF. The CDR3 region has the DNA TGTGCCAGCAGCTTACTGACAGGGGGAAATCAGCCCCAGCATTTT. The full variable domain, completed using reference TRBV5-6 and TRBJ1-5, is DAGVTQSPTHLIKTRGQQVTLRCSPKSGHDTVSWYQQALGQGPQFIFQYYEEEERQRGNFPDRFSGHQFPNYSSELNVNALLLGDSALYLCASSLLTGGNQPQHFGDGTRLSIL.

V and J are TRBV2 and TRBJ1-4; D unclear. The CDR3 is 12 residues long. CDR1 is SNHLY, CDR2 FYNNEI, per germline. Trimming cost V 11 bases and J 8 bases, with 15 bases left between them. The CDR3 coding sequence is TGTGCCGGCGGGGTCCATGGGGAAAAACTGTTTTTT. It specifies CAGGVHGEKLFF.

Remarks on this clone: One junction end does not reproduce the germline sequence, and a read error may be involved. The chain is built from TRBV15 and TRBJ1-6; no clear D gene. The CDR3 sequence is 9 residues long. Germline-derived CDR1 and CDR2 are LNHNV and YYDKDF (reference sequence). CDR3 nucleotides: TGTGCCAATAATTCCCCCCTCCACTTT. This encodes CANNSPLHF.

This chain joins TRBV15 and TRBJ2-3, with 7 bases aligning to TRBD1. Germline lookup yields CDR1 LNHNV and CDR2 YYDKDF (reference sequence). This CDR3 comprises 16 residues. The trim removed 1 base at V and 2 bases at J, leaving 6 bases unmatched. This CDR3 reads CATSRVPGGYTDTQYF. The CDR3 coding sequence is TGTGCCACCAGCAGAGTCCCAGGGGGATACACAGATACGCAGTATTTT.

This clone has just one count. The chain has TRBV5-1 and TRBJ1-6, with D tentatively TRBD1 (6 bases). Trimming left V 2 bases short and J 8 bases short, with 11 bases between. Looked up from germline, CDR1 is SGHRS and CDR2 is YFSETQ. The CDR3 has 14 amino acids. DNA of the CDR3: TGCGCCAGCAGCTTACCAGGGGTGGATTCACCCCTCCACTTT. This codes for CASSLPGVDSPLHF.

This clone was seen more than once but under ten times. This chain joins TRBV4-2 and TRBJ1-4; 7 nucleotides align to TRBD1. The CDR3 covers 16 residues. V was pared by 1 base and J by 4 bases, with 6 bases of the junction left unmatched. Germline V CDR1 and CDR2: LGHNA, YNFKEQ. CDR3 bases: TGTGCCAGCAGCCAAGGGGCGGGACAGAGTAATGAAAAACTGTTTTTT. Its protein product is CASSQGAGQSNEKLFF.

The CDR3 nucleotides read TGTGCCAGCAGTGGTCCGGGACTTCCCTACGAGCAGTACTTC. This gives the protein CASSGPGLPYEQYF. The chain combines TRBV25-1 with TRBJ2-7, with D perhaps matching TRBD2 (6 bases). This CDR3 is built from 14 residues. Germline V gene sequence: CDR1 MGHDK, CDR2 SYGVNS. Deletions cut 4 bases from V and 2 bases from J, with 12 bases between.

This sequence joins TRBV2 and TRBJ2-7; TRBD1 matches 9 bases. V was clipped by 7 bases and J by 0 bases; unmatched bases: 4. Germline assignment: CDR1 SNHLY and CDR2 FYNNEI. The CDR3 has 14 residues. The CDR3 is CASIPDRGSYEQYF. The CDR3 region has the DNA TGTGCCAGCATACCGGACAGGGGCTCCTACGAGCAGTACTTC.

V is TRBV2 and J is TRBJ2-7, with D perhaps TRBD1 (6 bases). The CDR3 is 13 residues long. CDR1 and CDR2 (germline): SNHLY, FYNNEI. The V gene lost 5 bases and the J gene lost 6 bases, with 14 bases spanning the gap. CDR3 DNA sequence: TGTGCCAGCAGTCGGACAGTTTTGTCCGAGCAGTACTTC. Amino acids: CASSRTVLSEQYF.

With regard to this clone: This sample includes further DNA sequences coding for the same CDR3. This chain links TRBV2 with TRBJ1-6, with 9 bases lining up with TRBD1. The trim removed 3 bases at V and 8 bases at J, leaving 5 bases unmatched. There are 15 residues in the CDR3. Germline V CDR1 and CDR2: SNHLY, FYNNEI. CDR3 sequence: CASSEEQGADSPLHF. For the CDR3, the DNA is TGTGCCAGCAGTGAGGAACAGGGGGCTGATTCACCCCTCCACTTT.

This clone was seen a handful of times. The chain employs TRBV5-8 and TRBJ2-3; 9 nucleotides align to TRBD2. Germline values: CDR1 SGHTS, CDR2 YDEGEE. The CDR3 loop spans 16 amino acids. J gave up 3 bases and V 0 bases, and 5 bases lay outside the gene matches. The CDR3 loop reads CASSLGSGGGTDTQYF. CDR3 nucleotides: TGTGCCAGCAGCTTGGGTAGCGGGGGTGGGACAGATACGCAGTATTTT.

This chain joins TRBV11-2 and TRBJ1-5; a weak D match, TRBD1 (5 bases). V was shortened by 2 bases and J by 5 bases, with 7 bases between the two germline ends. Germline assignment: CDR1 SGHAT and CDR2 FQNNGV. The CDR3 length is 13 residues. CDR3: CASSLWGDQPQHF. For the CDR3, the DNA is TGTGCCAGCAGCTTATGGGGGGATCAGCCCCAGCATTTT.

J is TRBJ2-5 and V is TRBV25-1; 9 bases agree with TRBD1. The closer fit of TRBJ2-7 to the DNA end suggests the J call may be wrong. Germline CDR1 MGHDK, CDR2 SYGVNS. The CDR3 is 13 amino acids. The CDR3 DNA reads TGTGCCAGCAAGGGGACAGGGAGCTACGAGCAGTACTTC. Its translation: CASKGTGSYEQYF.

This chain joins TRBV7-2 and TRBJ2-3; 10 nucleotides agree with TRBD2. CDR3 length equals 16 residues. Germline CDR1 is SGHTA and CDR2 is FQGNSA. The junction had 5 bases not matched to a gene; V was cut back by 1 base and J by 4 bases. The CDR3 DNA reads as TGTGCCAGCAGCTTAGGGCTAGCGGGAGTTCCAGATACGCAGTATTTT. Its translation is CASSLGLAGVPDTQYF. Complete variable domain (other parts from reference TRBV7-2 and TRBJ2-3): GAGVSQSPSNKVTEKGKDVELRCDPISGHTALYWYRQSLGQGLEFLIYFQGNSAPDKSGLPSDRFSAERTGGSVSTLTIQRTQQEDSAVYLCASSLGLAGVPDTQYFGPGTRLTVL.

Points on this clone: Relative to the germline gene, one junction end is altered; a read error may explain this. Additional DNA sequences in this sample encode the identical CDR3. The chain has TRBV5-4 and TRBJ1-4; D gene uncertain. Germline V lookup: CDR1 SGHNT, CDR2 YYREEE (reference sequence). CDR3 length equals 15 residues. CDR3 amino acids: CASSLYSGSEEKLFF. CDR3 bases: TGTGCCAGCAGCTTGTACTCTGGGAGCGAAGAAAAGCTGTTTTTT.

CDR3 bases: TGTGCCAGTAGTATATACCAGGCGTTGAACACTGAAGCTTTCTTT. As protein: CASSIYQALNTEAFF. The J gene is TRBJ1-1, the V gene TRBV19; D is undetermined. The CDR3 extends over 15 amino acids. Trimming took 2 bases from V and 0 from J, leaving 10 bases between them. Germline lookup yields CDR1 LNHDA and CDR2 SQIVND (reference sequence).

This chain joins TRBV7-2 and TRBJ2-3; a weak D match, TRBD2 (5 bases). Trimming removed 3 bases from V and 4 bases from J, with 5 bases in between. Per germline, CDR1 SGHTA and CDR2 FQGNSA. The CDR3 runs 12 residues. The CDR3 loop is CASSFGADTQYF. Written as DNA, the CDR3 is TGTGCCAGCAGCTTCGGGGCAGATACGCAGTATTTT.

This clone appeared once. The junction and the germline gene differ at one end; a read error may be behind it. Other DNA sequences in the sample encode the same CDR3. The chain couples TRBV18 to TRBJ1-2; no firm D call. This CDR3 has 11 amino acids. Looked up from germline, CDR1 is KGHSH and CDR2 is LQKENI. CDR3 sequence (DNA): TGTGCCAGTTCACCGCGGGATGGCTACACCTTC. Residues: CASSPRDGYTF.

This chain joins TRBV27 and TRBJ1-1, with a weak D call TRBD1 (6 bases). The CDR3 consists of 14 residues. Germline V gene lookup returns CDR1 MNHEY and CDR2 SMNVEV (reference sequence). V lost 2 bases to trimming and J lost 5 bases, with 12 bases between them. For the CDR3, the DNA is TGTGCCAGCAGTTTAAAAGGGGGAGGGACTGAAGCTTTCTTT. It encodes CASSLKGGGTEAFF.

The gene calls are TRBV4-1 and TRBJ1-2; D is uncertain. V shed 6 bases and J shed 0 bases, with 14 bases lying between them. Germline V gene data show CDR1 as MGHRA and CDR2 as YSYEKL. The CDR3 is made up of 15 amino acids. The CDR3 is CASRQTQLSNYGYTF. CDR3 DNA: TGCGCCAGCAGACAGACACAGTTATCTAACTATGGCTACACCTTC.

This clone turned up a few times. The chain links TRBV27 to TRBJ1-2; 9 bases fit TRBD1. Per the germline V gene, CDR1 is MNHEY and CDR2 is SMNVEV (reference sequence). CDR3 size: 16 residues. V lost 3 bases and J lost 2; bases outside the gene matches: 7. The CDR3 sequence is CASSLEGTGSNYGYTF. CDR3 DNA: TGTGCCAGCAGTTTGGAGGGGACAGGGTCGAACTATGGCTACACCTTC.